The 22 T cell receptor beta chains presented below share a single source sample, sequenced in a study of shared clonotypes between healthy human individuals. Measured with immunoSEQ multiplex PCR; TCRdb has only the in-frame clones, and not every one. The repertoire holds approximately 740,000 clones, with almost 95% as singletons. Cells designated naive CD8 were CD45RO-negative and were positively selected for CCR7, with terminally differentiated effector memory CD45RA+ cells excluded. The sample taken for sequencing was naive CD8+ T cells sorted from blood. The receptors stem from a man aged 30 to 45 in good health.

The CDR3 sequence is CASSLVTENTGELFF. In DNA form, the CDR3 reads TGTGCCAGCAGCTTGGTGACAGAGAACACCGGGGAGCTGTTTTTT. V is TRBV5-6 and J is TRBJ2-2, with D perhaps TRBD1 (5 bases). The V gene lost 0 bases and the J gene lost 1 base, with 7 bases spanning the gap. The CDR3 runs 15 residues. CDR1 SGHDT and CDR2 YYEEEE come from the germline V gene.

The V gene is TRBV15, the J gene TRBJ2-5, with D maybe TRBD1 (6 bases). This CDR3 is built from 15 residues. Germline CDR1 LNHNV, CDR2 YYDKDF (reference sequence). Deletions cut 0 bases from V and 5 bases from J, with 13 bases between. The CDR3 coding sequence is TGTGCCACCAGCAGAGATTTTGGGCAGGGGGAGACCCAGTACTTC. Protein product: CATSRDFGQGETQYF.

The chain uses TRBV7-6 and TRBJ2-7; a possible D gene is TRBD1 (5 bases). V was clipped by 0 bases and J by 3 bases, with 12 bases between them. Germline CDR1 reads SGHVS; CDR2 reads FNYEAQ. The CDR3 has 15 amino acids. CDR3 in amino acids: CASSLALTGNYEQYF. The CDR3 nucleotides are TGTGCCAGCAGCTTAGCTCTTACAGGCAACTACGAGCAGTACTTC.

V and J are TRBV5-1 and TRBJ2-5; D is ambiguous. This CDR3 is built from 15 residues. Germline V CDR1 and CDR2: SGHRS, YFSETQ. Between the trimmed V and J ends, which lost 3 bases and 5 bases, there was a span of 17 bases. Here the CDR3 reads CASSSLSSVRETQYF. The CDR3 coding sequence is TGCGCCAGCAGCTCGCTATCATCCGTGCGGGAGACCCAGTACTTC.

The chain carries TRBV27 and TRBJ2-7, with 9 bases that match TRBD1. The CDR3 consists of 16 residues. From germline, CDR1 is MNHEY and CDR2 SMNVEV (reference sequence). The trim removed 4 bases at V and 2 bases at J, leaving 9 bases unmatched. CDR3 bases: TGTGCCAGCAGTTCGTACAGGGGGCGCATCCCCTACGAGCAGTACTTC. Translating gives CASSSYRGRIPYEQYF.

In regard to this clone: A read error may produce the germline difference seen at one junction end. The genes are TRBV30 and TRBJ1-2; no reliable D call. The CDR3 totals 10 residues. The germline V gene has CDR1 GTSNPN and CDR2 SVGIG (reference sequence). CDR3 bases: TGTGCCTGGAGTGCCCCCCGGCCTCTTTTC. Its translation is CAWSAPRPLF.

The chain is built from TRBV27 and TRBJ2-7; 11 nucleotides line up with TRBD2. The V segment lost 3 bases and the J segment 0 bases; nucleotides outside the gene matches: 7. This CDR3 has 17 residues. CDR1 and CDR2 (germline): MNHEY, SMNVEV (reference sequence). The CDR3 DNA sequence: TGTGCCAGCAGTTTGAGAGGCGGACTAGCGGGCTCCTACGAGCAGTACTTC. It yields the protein CASSLRGGLAGSYEQYF.

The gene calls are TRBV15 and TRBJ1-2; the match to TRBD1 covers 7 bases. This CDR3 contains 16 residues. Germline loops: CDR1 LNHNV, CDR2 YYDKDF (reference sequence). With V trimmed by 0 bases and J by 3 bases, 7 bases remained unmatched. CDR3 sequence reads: CATSRDWGQRHYGYTF. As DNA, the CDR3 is TGTGCCACCAGCAGAGATTGGGGACAGAGACACTATGGCTACACCTTC.

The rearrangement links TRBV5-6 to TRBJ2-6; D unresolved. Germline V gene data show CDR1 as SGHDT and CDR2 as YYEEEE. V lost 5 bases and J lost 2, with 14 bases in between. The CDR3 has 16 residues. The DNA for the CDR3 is TGTGCCAGCAGATACGACACCTTCCCTGGGGCCAACGTCCTGACTTTC. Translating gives CASRYDTFPGANVLTF.

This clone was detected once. The CDR3 loop reads CASSEAPVPSSYNEQFF. CDR3 DNA sequence: TGTGCCAGCAGTGAAGCCCCGGTCCCGAGCTCCTACAATGAGCAGTTCTTC. V gene TRBV9 combines with J gene TRBJ2-1; unclear D gene. This CDR3 is built from 17 residues. CDR1 and CDR2 (germline): SGDLS, YYNGEE. With 5 bases removed from V and 0 bases from J, the gap between germline ends came to 18 bases.

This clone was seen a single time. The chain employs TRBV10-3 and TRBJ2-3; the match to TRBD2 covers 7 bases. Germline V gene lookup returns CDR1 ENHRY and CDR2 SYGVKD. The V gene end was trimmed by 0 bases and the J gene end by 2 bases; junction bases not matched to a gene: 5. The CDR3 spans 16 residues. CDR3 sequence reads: CAISESGLTLTDTQYF. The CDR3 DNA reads TGTGCCATCAGTGAGTCGGGACTAACCCTCACAGATACGCAGTATTTT.

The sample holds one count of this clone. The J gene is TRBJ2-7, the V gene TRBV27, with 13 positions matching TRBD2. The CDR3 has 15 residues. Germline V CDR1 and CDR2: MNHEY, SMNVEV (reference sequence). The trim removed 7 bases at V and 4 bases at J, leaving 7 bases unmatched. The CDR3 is CASTTGTSGMYEQYF. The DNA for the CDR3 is TGTGCCAGCACGACAGGGACTAGCGGGATGTACGAGCAGTACTTC.

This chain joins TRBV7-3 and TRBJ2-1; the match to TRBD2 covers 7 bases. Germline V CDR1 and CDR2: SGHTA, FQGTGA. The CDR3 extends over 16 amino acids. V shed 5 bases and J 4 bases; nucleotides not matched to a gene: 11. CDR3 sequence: CASSIGHGRRYNEQFF. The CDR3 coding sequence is TGTGCCAGCAGCATAGGGCACGGGAGGAGGTACAATGAGCAGTTCTTC.

The CDR3 loop is CASSLSVSARLKYF. The DNA for the CDR3 is TGTGCCAGCAGTTTAAGTGTCAGCGCTCGGCTCAAGTACTTC. The chain links TRBV28 to TRBJ2-7; D is ambiguous. CDR1 and CDR2 (germline): MDHEN, SYDVKM. This CDR3 region has 14 residues. V shed 2 bases and J shed 11 bases, with 19 bases lying between them.

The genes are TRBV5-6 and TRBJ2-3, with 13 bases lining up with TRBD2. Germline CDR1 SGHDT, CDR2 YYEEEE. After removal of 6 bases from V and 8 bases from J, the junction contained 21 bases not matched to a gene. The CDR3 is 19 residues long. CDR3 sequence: CASMPEGLAGLGSLGTQYF. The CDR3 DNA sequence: TGTGCCAGCATGCCCGAGGGACTAGCGGGACTGGGTTCATTAGGTACGCAGTATTTT.

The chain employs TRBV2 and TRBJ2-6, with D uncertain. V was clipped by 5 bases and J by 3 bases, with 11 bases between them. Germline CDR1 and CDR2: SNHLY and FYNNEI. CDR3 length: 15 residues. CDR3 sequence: CASSLILGGANVLTF. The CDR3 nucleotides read TGTGCCAGCAGTCTAATCCTCGGTGGGGCCAACGTCCTGACTTTC.

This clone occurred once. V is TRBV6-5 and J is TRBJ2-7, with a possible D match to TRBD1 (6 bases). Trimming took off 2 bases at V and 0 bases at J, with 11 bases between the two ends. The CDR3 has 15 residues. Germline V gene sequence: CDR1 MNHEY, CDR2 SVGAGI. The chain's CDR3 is CASSYLTGTSYEQYF. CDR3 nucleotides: TGTGCCAGCAGTTACCTTACAGGGACCTCCTACGAGCAGTACTTC.

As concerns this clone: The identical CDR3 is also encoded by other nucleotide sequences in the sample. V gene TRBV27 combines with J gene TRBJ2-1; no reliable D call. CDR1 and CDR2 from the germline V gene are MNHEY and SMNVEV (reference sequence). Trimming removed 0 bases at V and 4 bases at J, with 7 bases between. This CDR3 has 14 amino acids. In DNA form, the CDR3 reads TGTGCCAGCAGTTTATCGCTCAGTTACAATGAGCAGTTCTTC. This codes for CASSLSLSYNEQFF.

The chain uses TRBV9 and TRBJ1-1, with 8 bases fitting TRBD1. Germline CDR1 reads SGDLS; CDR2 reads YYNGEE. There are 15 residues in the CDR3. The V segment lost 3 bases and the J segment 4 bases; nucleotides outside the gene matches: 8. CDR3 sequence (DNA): TGTGCCAGCAGCGACCCGACAGGGGCCGGCACTGAAGCTTTCTTT. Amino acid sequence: CASSDPTGAGTEAFF.

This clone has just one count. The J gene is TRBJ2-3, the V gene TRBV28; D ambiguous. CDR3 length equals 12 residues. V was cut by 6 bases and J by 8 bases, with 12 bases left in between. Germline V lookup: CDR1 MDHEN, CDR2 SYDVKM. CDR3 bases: TGTGCCAGCAGCGGCACCGGAGTTACGCAGTATTTT. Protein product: CASSGTGVTQYF.

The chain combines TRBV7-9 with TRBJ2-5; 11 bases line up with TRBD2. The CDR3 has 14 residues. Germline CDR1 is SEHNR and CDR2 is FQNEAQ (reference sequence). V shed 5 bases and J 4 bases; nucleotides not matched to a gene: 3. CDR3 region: CASSAGTSGETQYF. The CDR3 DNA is TGTGCCAGCAGCGCCGGGACTAGCGGAGAGACCCAGTACTTC. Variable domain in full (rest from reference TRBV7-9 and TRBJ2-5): DTGVSQNPRHKITKRGQNVTFRCDPISEHNRLYWYRQTLGQGPEFLTYFQNEAQLEKSRLLSDRFSAERPKGSFSTLEIQRTEQGDSAMYLCASSAGTSGETQYFGPGTRLLVL.

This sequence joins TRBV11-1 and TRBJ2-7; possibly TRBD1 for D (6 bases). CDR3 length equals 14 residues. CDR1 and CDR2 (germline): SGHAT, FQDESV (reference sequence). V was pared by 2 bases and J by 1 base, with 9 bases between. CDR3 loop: CASSLRGLSYEQYF. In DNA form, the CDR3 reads TGTGCCAGCAGCTTAAGGGGGTTGTCCTACGAGCAGTACTTC.